This TCR beta chain was found in a study of blood T cell repertoires in COVID-19. Study details: Sources were T cells, B-cell-depleted T cells, or PBMCs; the material itself was cDNA or gDNA.

The assay was immunoSEQ multiplex PCR, and TCRdb's table has in-frame clones only and misses some. The sample consists of approximately 30,000 clones, around 90% of them appearing once. The CDR3 consists of 15 residues. V was clipped by 3 bases and J by 0 bases, with 6 bases between them. Looked up from germline, CDR1 is LNHDA and CDR2 is SQIVND (reference sequence). The receptor was derived from a human donor with active COVID-19. The donor label of this sample is uncertain. The sequenced material came from peripheral blood. The chain is built from TRBV19 and TRBJ2-6, with D unclear. The CDR3, as DNA: TGTGCCAGTAGTATTGAGCACTCTGGGGCCAACGTCCTGACTTTC. Translation gives CASSIEHSGANVLTF.